The T cell receptor (beta chain) described here comes from a study of early T cells in non-severe SARS-CoV-2 infection. Unique molecular identifiers were attached to individual cDNA molecules. In TCRdb, the 5' RACE reads were re-called with MiXCR into one record per CDR3 protein. Of around 100,000 distinct CDR3 sequences listed, roughly 17% are singletons. This clonotype has just a few counts. The CDR3 is 18 amino acids. The V end lost 2 bases, the J end lost 2 bases, and 20 bases lay between the germline ends. This TCR derives from an adult who was a healthcare worker with PCR-confirmed SARS-CoV-2 infection or an uninfected control (not recorded which). The chain has TRBV23-1 and TRBJ2-3, with D perhaps matching TRBD1 or TRBD2 (5 bases each). TRBV23-1 is an ORF; its function is uncertain. The source material was whole blood. The CDR3 is CASSQRTPGRLYTDTQYF. The CDR3 bases are TGCGCCAGCAGTCAACGTACCCCGGGACGGTTATACACAGATACGCAGTATTTT.